This T cell receptor beta chain stems from a study of blood T cell repertoires in COVID-19. Whole-study context: Donors in the United States, Italy and Spain gave samples during acute or convalescent COVID-19. PBMCs, B-cell-depleted T cells, or T cells were the source of the cDNA or gDNA that made up the material.

The ends lost 4 bases at V and 3 bases at J; junction bases unmatched: 4. Germline CDR1 reads SGHAT; CDR2 reads FQNNGV. This CDR3 spans 15 amino acids. In the source study's methods: The authors estimated nucleated cell counts from reference gene primer amplification. Sequencing used immunoSEQ multiplex PCR; TCRdb keeps in-frame clones, though not all of them. V and J calls and clone size are copied from that table; D and trimming were computed from the DNA. The sample has about 44,000 clones; roughly nine tenths are singletons. Sequencing was done on a sample of peripheral blood. This chain uses TRBV11-2 with TRBJ1-2; TRBD1 matches at 11 bases. The receptor comes from a man in his 70s with active COVID-19. CDR3 protein: CASSSPGQGDYGYTF. CDR3 bases: TGTGCCAGCAGCTCGCCGGGACAGGGGGACTATGGCTACACCTTC.